Below, 27 T cell receptor beta chains from the same sample are listed, as sequenced in a study of shared clonotypes between healthy human individuals. Data came from immunoSEQ multiplex PCR; TCRdb stores just in-frame clones and leaves some out. The sample has about 500,000 clones, roughly three quarters seen once. The specimen was PBMCs. The receptors were gathered from a woman aged 35 to 49 in good health. Some clones in this sample may be carry-over from other donors' samples.

This clone was found many times. The chain is built from TRBV14 and TRBJ2-7; TRBD2 matches 12 bases. From germline, CDR1 is SGHDN and CDR2 FVKESK. This CDR3 contains 16 residues. V shed 2 bases, J shed 6 bases, and the junction held 8 bases outside the gene matches. For the CDR3, the DNA is TGTGCCAGCAGCCAAAAAAGACTAGCGGGAGTGAGCGAGCAGTACTTC. Its translation is CASSQKRLAGVSEQYF.

This chain joins TRBV5-8 and TRBJ2-7; TRBD1 agrees at 9 bases. V was clipped by 6 bases and J by 5 bases; unmatched bases: 12. This CDR3 contains 15 residues. Germline CDR1 reads SGHTS; CDR2 reads YDEGEE. The DNA of the CDR3 is TGTGCCAGCAACTTCCGGGGACAGGGCGGCGACGAGCAGTACTTC. Translated, it gives CASNFRGQGGDEQYF.

This chain connects TRBV7-3 to TRBJ2-1; 7 nucleotides agree with TRBD1. The CDR3 sequence is 17 residues long. Trimming took 6 bases from V and 0 from J; bases not matched to a gene: 11. Germline V CDR1 and CDR2: SGHTA, FQGTGA. Here the CDR3 DNA reads TGTGCCAGCAGATCAGGAACAGGGGCAGGCTCCTACAATGAGCAGTTCTTC. Residues: CASRSGTGAGSYNEQFF. Together with reference TRBV7-3 and TRBJ2-1, the CDR3 gives the full variable domain: GAGVSQTPSNKVTEKGKYVELRCDPISGHTALYWYRQSLGQGPEFLIYFQGTGAADDSGLPNDRFFAVRPEGSVSTLKIQRTERGDSAVYLCASRSGTGAGSYNEQFFGPGTRLTVL.

This chain joins TRBV19 and TRBJ2-2, with 9 bases matching TRBD2. CDR3 length: 19 amino acids. The trim removed 1 base at V and 0 bases at J, leaving 9 bases unmatched. Germline values: CDR1 LNHDA, CDR2 SQIVND (reference sequence). The CDR3 loop reads CASSIVTSGTYANTGELFF. The CDR3 nucleotides are TGTGCCAGTAGTATAGTGACTAGCGGAACCTATGCGAACACCGGGGAGCTGTTTTTT. Combining the CDR3 with reference TRBV19 and TRBJ2-2 gives the whole variable domain DGGITQSPKYLFRKEGQNVTLSCEQNLNHDAMYWYRQDPGQGLRLIYYSQIVNDFQKGDIAEGYSVSREKKESFPLTVTSAQKNPTAFYLCASSIVTSGTYANTGELFFGEGSRLTVL.

The chain employs TRBV7-9 and TRBJ1-4; the match to TRBD1 covers 7 bases. CDR1 SEHNR and CDR2 FQNEAQ come from the germline V gene (reference sequence). The ends lost 3 bases at V and 3 bases at J; junction bases unmatched: 1. The CDR3 sequence is 14 residues long. CDR3 residues: CASSLDRSNEKLFF. CDR3 DNA sequence: TGTGCCAGCAGCTTGGACAGGTCTAATGAAAAACTGTTTTTT.

This sequence joins TRBV7-3 and TRBJ2-1; D gene ambiguous. From germline, CDR1 is SGHTA and CDR2 FQGTGA. This CDR3 has 13 residues. The ends were cut back, 9 bases at V and 5 bases at J, with 14 bases in the middle. The DNA of the CDR3 is TGTGCCAGTTCCACTCGCTTAAACAATGAGCAGTTCTTC. Its translation: CASSTRLNNEQFF. Full variable domain (remainder filled in from reference TRBV7-3 and TRBJ2-1): GAGVSQTPSNKVTEKGKYVELRCDPISGHTALYWYRQSLGQGPEFLIYFQGTGAADDSGLPNDRFFAVRPEGSVSTLKIQRTERGDSAVYLCASSTRLNNEQFFGPGTRLTVL.

As to this clone: This probably arose from a read error, given a far larger clone one base away. Other nucleotide sequences from this sample produce the same CDR3. The chain is built from TRBV5-6 and TRBJ2-2; 8 bases are a match to TRBD2. Germline V CDR1 and CDR2: SGHDT, YYEEEE. Trimming removed 1 base from V and 3 bases from J; junction bases left unmatched: 8. The CDR3 covers 17 residues. The CDR3 region is CASSLYLAGGYTGELFF. The CDR3, as DNA: TGTGCCAGCAGCTTGTATCTAGCGGGCGGCTACACCGGGGAGCTGTTTTTT.

The genes are TRBV7-9 and TRBJ2-4; D is possibly TRBD2 (5 bases). V was shortened by 5 bases and J by 0 bases, with 14 bases between the two germline ends. Germline CDR1 and CDR2: SEHNR and FQNEAQ (reference sequence). This CDR3 has 16 residues. CDR3 nucleotide sequence: TGTGCCAGCAGCCCAGGACTGCTACTAGCCAAAAACATTCAGTACTTC. It translates to CASSPGLLLAKNIQYF.

V gene TRBV18 combines with J gene TRBJ2-3, with D unclear. V was pared by 3 bases and J by 2 bases, with 15 bases between. CDR3 length equals 16 residues. The germline V gene has CDR1 KGHSH and CDR2 LQKENI. CDR3 bases: TGTGCCAGCTCACCTGGTAGCAGTGTACCCACAGATACGCAGTATTTT. Its protein product is CASSPGSSVPTDTQYF. Full variable domain (missing parts from reference TRBV18 and TRBJ2-3): NAGVMQNPRHLVRRRGQEARLRCSPMKGHSHVYWYRQLPEEGLKFMVYLQKENIIDESGMPKERFSAEFPKEGPSILRIQQVVRGDSAAYFCASSPGSSVPTDTQYFGPGTRLTVL.

This clone was seen once. A read error is likely here: a far larger clone is one base away. Other DNA sequences in this specimen translate into the identical CDR3. This chain connects TRBV7-2 to TRBJ2-7; 8 bases align to TRBD1. Germline assignment: CDR1 SGHTA and CDR2 FQGNSA. This CDR3 is built from 15 residues. In nucleotides, the CDR3 is TGCGCCAGCAGCGCACAGACAGGGGTAACGAGGGAGCAGTACTTC. This sequence encodes CASSAQTGVTREQYF.

A remark on this clone: This probably arose from a read error, given a far larger clone one base away. The V call is TRBV5-6, the J call TRBJ1-3; perhaps TRBD1 as D (6 bases). V lost 10 bases to trimming and J lost 4 bases, with 18 bases between them. The CDR3 has 14 residues. Per the germline V gene, CDR1 is SGHDT and CDR2 is YYEEEE. The DNA of the CDR3 is TGTGCCGGCAAAGGAGCAGGGGCCGGAAACACCATATATTTT. Translating it yields CAGKGAGAGNTIYF.

The chain combines TRBV15 with TRBJ1-3; weak D call: TRBD1 (6 bases). Germline CDR1 is LNHNV and CDR2 is YYDKDF (reference sequence). V was pared by 8 bases and J by 4 bases, with 18 bases between. The CDR3 length is 15 residues. In DNA form, the CDR3 reads TGTGCCACCGCAGAAGCACAGGGCATCGGAAACACCATATATTTT. The encoded protein is CATAEAQGIGNTIYF.

As for this clone: This likely came from a read error, as a far larger clone is one base away. The chain combines TRBV11-3 with TRBJ2-7; unclear D gene. Germline assignment: CDR1 SGHNT and CDR2 YENEEA. V lost 5 bases to trimming and J lost 5 bases, with 7 bases between them. The CDR3 extends over 11 amino acids. CDR3 DNA sequence: TGTGCCAGCAGCGGAAGGGACGAGCAGTACTTC. Amino acid sequence: CASSGRDEQYF.

This clone was seen only once. The same CDR3 can be traced to other DNA sequences in this sample. This chain joins TRBV4-3 and TRBJ2-1; D gene unclear. CDR1 and CDR2 (germline): LGHNA, YSLEER. This CDR3 comprises 12 residues. Between the trimmed V and J ends, which lost 0 bases and 9 bases, there was a span of 6 bases. CDR3: CASSQDWGEQFF. DNA of the CDR3: TGCGCCAGCAGCCAAGACTGGGGTGAGCAGTTCTTC.

The rearrangement joins TRBV27 to TRBJ2-5, with 12 bases identical to TRBD2. Germline V gene lookup returns CDR1 MNHEY and CDR2 SMNVEV (reference sequence). The V segment lost 5 bases and the J segment 5 bases; nucleotides outside the gene matches: 9. The CDR3 runs 16 residues. CDR3 coding DNA: TGTGCCAGCAGTCCCGGACTAGCGGGATCTGGGGAGACCCAGTACTTC. Its protein product is CASSPGLAGSGETQYF.

The chain joins TRBV28 to TRBJ1-1; D might be TRBD1 (5 bases). Trimming shortened V by 5 bases and J by 0 bases, and 16 bases separated the two germline ends. Germline values: CDR1 MDHEN, CDR2 SYDVKM. The CDR3 is 16 amino acids. The CDR3 nucleotides read TGTGCCAGCAGTCCCCCGACAGCCTTCATGAACACTGAAGCTTTCTTT. It codes for CASSPPTAFMNTEAFF.

Details on this clone: This likely traces to a read error, being one base from a far larger clone. The V and J genes are TRBV2 and TRBJ1-5; D remains unclear. From germline, CDR1 is SNHLY and CDR2 FYNNEI. The CDR3 loop spans 13 amino acids. V was shortened by 5 bases and J by 5 bases, with 10 bases between the two germline ends. CDR3 protein: CASSFARDQPQHF. DNA of the CDR3: TGTGCCAGCAGTTTTGCAAGAGATCAGCCCCAGCATTTT.

The chain joins TRBV5-6 to TRBJ2-3, with TRBD1 matching over 7 bases. Germline CDR1 and CDR2: SGHDT and YYEEEE. The ends lost 4 bases at V and 6 bases at J; junction bases unmatched: 11. CDR3 length: 15 amino acids. The CDR3 DNA sequence: TGTGCCAGCAGCCTAGGAAAGGGGGCTATGGATACGCAGTATTTT. Translating gives CASSLGKGAMDTQYF.

The chain uses TRBV7-3 and TRBJ2-2, with D uncertain. V lost 7 bases, J lost 6 bases, and 9 bases lay in between. The germline V gene encodes CDR1 SGHTA and CDR2 FQGTGA. The CDR3 is 12 residues long. CDR3 coding DNA: TGTGCCAGCAAGTCCGGTCCCGGGGAGCTGTTTTTT. This codes for CASKSGPGELFF.

The chain has TRBV28 and TRBJ2-6, with TRBD2 as a possible D gene (5 bases). The CDR3 covers 17 residues. V was cut by 7 bases and J by 2 bases, with 18 bases left in between. Per germline, CDR1 MDHEN and CDR2 SYDVKM. The chain's CDR3 is CASNPRGWGAGANVLTF. The CDR3 nucleotides are TGTGCCAGCAATCCCAGAGGGTGGGGTGCTGGGGCCAACGTCCTGACTTTC.

This clone was seen just once. The chain has TRBV30 and TRBJ2-7; TRBD2 agrees at 7 bases. This CDR3 region has 13 residues. Germline trimming cut 4 bases from V and 4 bases from J; bases unmatched to any gene: 7. The germline CDR1 and CDR2 sequences are GTSNPN and SVGIG (reference sequence). The CDR3 protein is CAWTAGVQYEQYF. CDR3 DNA sequence: TGTGCCTGGACTGCGGGAGTTCAATACGAGCAGTACTTC. Filled out from reference TRBV30 and TRBJ2-7, the complete variable domain reads SQTIHQWPATLVQPVGSPLSLECTVEGTSNPNLYWYRQAAGRGLQLLFYSVGIGQISSEVPQNLSASRPQDRQFILSSKKLLLSDSGFYLCAWTAGVQYEQYFGPGTRLTVT.

The chain couples TRBV7-2 to TRBJ2-7, with D possibly being TRBD1 or TRBD2 (5 bases each). V was trimmed by 0 bases and J by 2 bases, leaving 11 bases between them. Germline values: CDR1 SGHTA, CDR2 FQGNSA. This CDR3 comprises 15 residues. This CDR3 is CASSLAWGNAYEQYF. The CDR3, as DNA: TGTGCCAGCAGCTTAGCGTGGGGGAATGCCTACGAGCAGTACTTC.

The chain recombines TRBV12-2 with TRBJ2-3; the table's D call of TRBD2 was not tested on the DNA. TRBV12-2 is a documented pseudogene. The CDR3 is 17 residues long. The CDR3 reads CASRLGWREGVADTQYF. Here the CDR3 DNA reads TGTGCAAGTCGCTTAGGATGGCGGGAGGGAGTGGCAGATACGCAGTATTTT.

The chain recombines TRBV18 with TRBJ1-1, with D unclear. The germline V and J ends were trimmed by 6 bases and 3 bases, with 17 bases remaining between them. The CDR3 has 15 amino acids. The germline gives CDR1 KGHSH, CDR2 LQKENI. CDR3 DNA sequence: TGTGCCAGCTCCCCGAGGATCATAAGGGACACTGAAGCTTTCTTT. As protein: CASSPRIIRDTEAFF. Filled out from reference TRBV18 and TRBJ1-1, the complete variable domain reads NAGVMQNPRHLVRRRGQEARLRCSPMKGHSHVYWYRQLPEEGLKFMVYLQKENIIDESGMPKERFSAEFPKEGPSILRIQQVVRGDSAAYFCASSPRIIRDTEAFFGQGTRLTVV.

The chain links TRBV5-6 to TRBJ1-5; tentatively, D is TRBD1 (6 bases). V was clipped by 0 bases and J by 7 bases, with 14 bases between them. The CDR3 covers 15 residues. Germline V gives CDR1 SGHDT, CDR2 YYEEEE. The CDR3 DNA is TGTGCCAGCAGCTTGGCCTACCCGGGGGCCCAGCCCCAGCATTTT. As protein: CASSLAYPGAQPQHF.

The V call is TRBV5-1, the J call TRBJ2-7; tentatively, D is TRBD2 (5 bases). CDR3 length equals 14 residues. CDR1 is SGHRS and CDR2 is YFSETQ in the germline V gene. V was clipped by 2 bases and J by 3 bases, with 12 bases between them. DNA for the CDR3: TGCGCCAGCAGCTTTACAGCGGAGCTCTACGAGCAGTACTTC. Amino acids: CASSFTAELYEQYF.

This chain uses TRBV6-4 with TRBJ2-7, with TRBD2 as a possible D gene (7 bases). V was shortened by 5 bases and J by 6 bases, with 17 bases between the two germline ends. This CDR3 is 14 amino acids long. Germline V gives CDR1 MRHNA, CDR2 SNTAGT. The CDR3 spells CASSIQRDNPEQYF. DNA for the CDR3: TGTGCCAGCAGTATTCAGCGGGACAACCCCGAGCAGTACTTC.